This is a list of T cell receptor beta chains from one sample in a study of T cell responses to AZD1222 COVID-19 vaccine. Measured with immunoSEQ multiplex PCR; TCRdb has only the in-frame clones, and not every one. Here the sample spans under 200,000 clones, roughly 92% being singletons. The sequencing here drew on peripheral blood, taken on day 0 of AZD1222 vaccination. These receptors were taken from an adult in good health. CDR3s include the opening cysteine and the closing phenylalanine or tryptophan. Expanded clones get a size class; other rows say once, few or many, or leave the size out.

size,V,J,CDR3
once,TRBV6-5,TRBJ1-1,CASSSNRGGNTEAFF
-,TRBV30,TRBJ1-2,CAWSEDESLTSYGYTF
-,TRBV4-2,TRBJ2-7,CASSEGQGASYEQYF
few,TRBV27,TRBJ1-4,CASSSLQGSNEKLFF
once,TRBV6-5,TRBJ2-7,CASRRTDFSSYEQYF
-,TRBV3-1/TRBV3-2,TRBJ1-6,CASSQDRTAKFYNSPLHF
once,TRBV5-6,TRBJ1-4,CASSFADSHEKLFF
once,TRBV10-1,TRBJ2-1,CASSGASGGEGEQFF
once,TRBV6-6,TRBJ2-7,CASSYSAGGYEQYF
once,TRBV29-1,TRBJ2-7,CSVARDRGSYEQYF
-,TRBV30,TRBJ1-1,CACEGGTEAFF
-,TRBV3-1/TRBV3-2,TRBJ2-7,CASSLRTGRRVNEQYF
-,TRBV2,TRBJ1-1,CASSEHRGTEAFF
-,TRBV5-1,TRBJ2-3,CASTRDISTDTQYF
-,TRBV19,TRBJ1-5,CASNIGGNNQPQHF
-,TRBV7-9,TRBJ1-2,CASSETGPTLRGYTF
-,TRBV7-9,TRBJ1-1,CASSYGAEAFF
-,TRBV6-1,TRBJ1-2,CASSRYRGLGYGYTF
-,TRBV12-3/TRBV12-4,TRBJ1-1,CASSLAAEAFF
-,TRBV18,TRBJ1-2,CASSFNRGGSDGYTF
-,TRBV7-8,TRBJ2-3,CASSWTGATDTQYF
-,TRBV21-1,TRBJ2-7,CASSKSRPKSSYEQYF
-,TRBV27,TRBJ1-6,CASSPAGHNLHF
-,TRBV5-1,TRBJ2-3,CASSFGGRADTQYF
-,TRBV4-1,TRBJ2-1,CASSSSGTGGDEQFF
-,TRBV6-4,TRBJ1-5,CASSDQQVGPNQPQHF
-,TRBV6-2/TRBV6-3,TRBJ2-2,CASSSLGGTGELFF
once,TRBV6-5,TRBJ1-5,CASRRDSNQPQHF
-,TRBV6-5,TRBJ2-5,CASSYSGETQYF
-,TRBV7-8,TRBJ2-3,CASSLAGVVRTDTQYF
few,TRBV7-2,TRBJ2-3,CASSQGTDTQYF
-,TRBV27,TRBJ1-3,CASSLIGSSGNTIYF
-,TRBV6-2/TRBV6-3,TRBJ1-5,CASSRIGTDSNQPQHF
-,TRBV30,TRBJ1-1,CAWSRLNTEAFF